This TCR beta chain was sequenced in a study of shared clonotypes between healthy human individuals. As originally analysed: From ImmunoSEQ came sequences covering only the junction and carrying no quality scores, so filtering differed. Libraries were prepared by immunoSEQ multiplex PCR; TCRdb keeps only in-frame clonotypes and omits some of them. The DNA was the basis for D and trimming; V, J and clone size are from that table. The sample has over 2 million clones, 80% to 95% seen once. This CDR3 region has 18 residues. V shed 3 bases and J shed 6 bases, with 24 bases lying between them. Germline values: CDR1 KGHSH, CDR2 LQKENI.

The TCR comes from a man aged 18 to 35 in good health. Some clones in this sample may be carry-over from other donors' samples. The sequencing sample was made of naive CD4+ T cells from PBMCs. Indicated subset: CD45RA+ positively selected. The chain joins TRBV18 to TRBJ2-1, with D perhaps matching TRBD1 or TRBD2 (5 bases each). The CDR3 sequence: CASSPAFQALWDGNEQFF. The CDR3 coding sequence is TGTGCCAGCTCACCCGCGTTTCAGGCCTTGTGGGACGGCAATGAGCAGTTCTTC.